The rows below give T cell receptor beta chains drawn from one sample of a study of cytomegalovirus exposure and HLA in healthy donors. TCRdb's copy holds only in-frame clones and misses some; the assay was immunoSEQ multiplex PCR. In the table there are tens of thousands of clones, roughly 80% of which are singletons. The sequencing input was PBMCs. The receptors derive from a woman between 40 and 55 years old in good health and CMV-seropositive. Both conserved end residues are part of each CDR3. D genes are given only for firm matches. Clone size is stated in some rows and not others, as once, few, many or a class when expanded.

clone size: NA
D gene: NA
V gene: TRBV29-1
J gene: TRBJ1-1
CDR3 protein: CSGGGRGNTEAFF
CDR3 DNA: TGCAGCGGGGGCGGAAGGGGGAACACTGAAGCTTTCTTT

clone size: NA
D gene: NA
V gene: TRBV5-6
J gene: TRBJ2-1
CDR3 protein: CASSRSNEQFF
CDR3 DNA: TGTGCCAGCAGCCGGAGCAATGAGCAGTTCTTC

clone size: NA
D gene: TRBD1
V gene: TRBV19
J gene: TRBJ2-7
CDR3 protein: CASSMTGEEQYF
CDR3 DNA: TGTGCCAGTAGTATGACAGGGGAAGAGCAGTACTTC

clone size: NA
D gene: TRBD2
V gene: TRBV6-1
J gene: TRBJ2-3
CDR3 protein: CASSESLAGGKDTQYF
CDR3 DNA: TGTGCCAGCAGTGAAAGTCTAGCGGGGGGAAAAGATACGCAGTATTTT

clone size: few
D gene: NA
V gene: TRBV30
J gene: TRBJ2-1
CDR3 protein: CAWTEGFRDNEQFF
CDR3 DNA: TGTGCCTGGACGGAGGGGTTTCGAGACAATGAGCAGTTCTTC

clone size: NA
D gene: NA
V gene: TRBV6-5
J gene: TRBJ1-5
CDR3 protein: CASSESRDQPQHF
CDR3 DNA: TGTGCCAGCAGTGAATCGAGGGATCAGCCCCAGCATTTT

clone size: NA
D gene: NA
V gene: TRBV30
J gene: TRBJ2-1
CDR3 protein: CAWNGGGVSEQFF
CDR3 DNA: TGTGCCTGGAACGGGGGTGGAGTCAGTGAGCAGTTCTTC

clone size: NA
D gene: TRBD1
V gene: TRBV6-1
J gene: TRBJ1-1
CDR3 protein: CASSENRGRTEAFF
CDR3 DNA: TGTGCCAGCAGTGAAAACAGGGGGCGGACTGAAGCTTTCTTT

clone size: NA
D gene: NA
V gene: TRBV4-1
J gene: TRBJ2-7
CDR3 protein: CASSQVNSLLYEQYF
CDR3 DNA: TGCGCCAGCAGCCAAGTAAACAGTCTCCTCTACGAGCAGTACTTC

clone size: NA
D gene: NA
V gene: TRBV7-2
J gene: TRBJ2-7
CDR3 protein: CASSLVPDGAYEQYF
CDR3 DNA: TGTGCCAGCAGCTTAGTCCCCGATGGAGCCTACGAGCAGTACTTC